Each of the 3 T cell receptor beta chains below was sequenced from the same sample in a study of technical replicates of blood from several donors. Profiling relied on immunoSEQ multiplex PCR, and the TCRdb table lists in-frame clones only, not all of them. The table shows around 92,000 clones, with 95% occurring only once. Specimen: T cells isolated from PBMCs. The receptors come from a human donor in good health.

The rearrangement uses TRBV11-2 and TRBJ2-1; TRBD2 matches 10 bases. The CDR3 has 18 amino acids. J was trimmed by 3 bases and V by 0 bases; bases with no gene match: 8. Germline CDR1 and CDR2: SGHAT and FQNNGV. Here the CDR3 reads CASSLDLVERGGYNEQFF. The CDR3 DNA sequence: TGTGCCAGCAGCTTAGATCTTGTCGAGCGGGGGGGCTACAATGAGCAGTTCTTC.

This sequence joins TRBV7-2 and TRBJ1-6; unclear D gene. Germline CDR1 and CDR2: SGHTA and FQGNSA. There are 15 residues in the CDR3. V was pared by 1 base and J by 9 bases, with 13 bases between. CDR3 sequence (DNA): TGTGCCAGCAGCTTAGAGTCTCGTTTCGGTTCACCCCTCCACTTT. Its translation is CASSLESRFGSPLHF. The full variable domain, in which reference TRBV7-2 and TRBJ1-6 provide the parts outside the CDR3, is GAGVSQSPSNKVTEKGKDVELRCDPISGHTALYWYRQSLGQGLEFLIYFQGNSAPDKSGLPSDRFSAERTGGSVSTLTIQRTQQEDSAVYLCASSLESRFGSPLHFGNGTRLTVT.

The V gene is TRBV5-4, the J gene TRBJ2-3; D ambiguous. Trimming removed 3 bases from V and 0 bases from J, with 11 bases in between. Per the germline V gene, CDR1 is SGHNT and CDR2 is YYREEE (reference sequence). The CDR3 totals 15 residues. This CDR3 is CASSSTTASTDTQYF. The CDR3 DNA sequence: TGTGCCAGCAGCTCCACTACCGCTAGCACAGATACGCAGTATTTT. The complete variable domain, with remaining parts taken from reference TRBV5-4 and TRBJ2-3, reads ETGVTQSPTHLIKTRGQQVTLRCSSQSGHNTVSWYQQALGQGPQFIFQYYREEENGRGNFPPRFSGLQFPNYSSELNVNALELDDSALYLCASSSTTASTDTQYFGPGTRLTVL.